These 10 T cell receptor beta chains came from one sample sequenced in a study of early T cells in non-severe SARS-CoV-2 infection. One entry per CDR3 protein, called by TCRdb with MiXCR from the 5' RACE reads. The sample shows 85,000 to 100,000 distinct CDR3 sequences, approximately 9.9% of them seen only once. The source material was whole blood, sampled at baseline. These receptors came from an adult who was a healthcare worker with PCR-confirmed SARS-CoV-2 infection or an uninfected control (not recorded which).

This clonotype occurred many times. This chain joins TRBV20-1 and TRBJ2-7; D may be TRBD1 (5 bases). Trimming took 5 bases from V and 4 from J, leaving 9 bases between them. Germline-derived CDR1 and CDR2 are DFQATT and SNEGSKA (reference sequence). The CDR3 is 11 residues long. CDR3 protein: CSAPSGYEQYF. The CDR3 nucleotides read TGCAGTGCTCCTTCAGGGTACGAGCAGTACTTC.

This clonotype was found many times. The V and J genes are TRBV7-8 and TRBJ2-3; D could derive from TRBD1 or TRBD2 (6 bases each). V lost 1 base, J lost 2 bases, and 19 bases lay in between. Germline CDR1 and CDR2: SGHVS and FQNEAQ. This CDR3 comprises 18 residues. The CDR3, as DNA: TGTGCCAGCAGCTTAGAGGAATCGGGGGCACGTCTCACAGATACGCAGTATTTT. This gives the protein CASSLEESGARLTDTQYF. The full variable domain, in which reference TRBV7-8 and TRBJ2-3 provide the parts outside the CDR3, is GAGVSQSPRYKVAKRGQDVALRCDPISGHVSLFWYQQALGQGPEFLTYFQNEAQLDKSGLPSDRFFAERPEGSVSTLKIQRTQQEDSAVYLCASSLEESGARLTDTQYFGPGTRLTVL.

Many counts were recorded for this clonotype. The chain is built from TRBV29-1 and TRBJ2-2; TRBD1 is a possible D gene (5 bases). Germline V gene sequence: CDR1 SQVTM, CDR2 ANQGSEA. There are 14 residues in the CDR3. V was cut by 4 bases and J by 0 bases, with 9 bases left in between. In nucleotides, the CDR3 is TGCAGCGTTGGGGGCCCAACGAACACCGGGGAGCTGTTTTTT. Protein product: CSVGGPTNTGELFF.

The genes are TRBV20-1 and TRBJ1-1; perhaps TRBD1 as D (6 bases). CDR3 size: 15 residues. V lost 3 bases, J lost 4 bases, and 18 bases lay in between. Germline values: CDR1 DFQATT, CDR2 SNEGSKA (reference sequence). The CDR3 is CSASLVMTGSTEAFF. The CDR3 region has the DNA TGCAGTGCTAGTTTGGTGATGACAGGAAGCACTGAAGCTTTCTTT.

This clonotype was counted ten times or more. The genes are TRBV24-1 and TRBJ2-1; no firm D call. Germline V gene data show CDR1 as KGHDR and CDR2 as SFDVKD. V was trimmed by 3 bases and J by 5 bases, leaving 1 base between them. The CDR3 has 11 residues. Written as DNA, the CDR3 is TGTGCCACCAGTGATAACAATGAGCAGTTCTTC. Protein product: CATSDNNEQFF.

The rearrangement joins TRBV20-1 to TRBJ2-5; 7 bases agree with TRBD2. The junction had 14 bases not matched to a gene; V was cut back by 5 bases and J by 5 bases. The germline gives CDR1 DFQATT, CDR2 SNEGSKA (reference sequence). There are 15 residues in the CDR3. CDR3 bases: TGCAGTGCTTCCCCTGCGGCGGGAGTACAGGAGACCCAGTACTTC. Residues: CSASPAAGVQETQYF.

This clonotype was seen only a few times. V and J are TRBV2 and TRBJ2-3; D call uncertain. The CDR3 extends over 15 amino acids. Trimming shortened V by 7 bases and J by 0 bases, and 14 bases separated the two germline ends. Per germline, CDR1 SNHLY and CDR2 FYNNEI. DNA of the CDR3: TGTGCCAGCATAAAGGATGTCCTTAGCACAGATACGCAGTATTTT. It yields the protein CASIKDVLSTDTQYF.

Ten or more counts support this clonotype. This rearrangement joins TRBV7-9 to TRBJ2-1; D unresolved. This CDR3 region has 11 residues. CDR1 and CDR2 from the germline V gene are SEHNR and FQNEAQ (reference sequence). The ends were cut back, 5 bases at V and 8 bases at J, with 7 bases in the middle. The CDR3 DNA reads TGTGCCAGCAGCGGGATGGATGAGCAGTTCTTC. Protein product: CASSGMDEQFF.

This clonotype was counted many times. The V call is TRBV29-1, the J call TRBJ2-7; 10 bases are a match to TRBD2. The CDR3 consists of 17 residues. Germline lookup yields CDR1 SQVTM and CDR2 ANQGSEA. The J segment lost 1 base and the V segment lost 7 bases, leaving 16 bases of the junction unmatched. The CDR3 region is CSATIIPRLAGSYEQYF. In DNA, the CDR3 is TGCAGCGCAACGATCATCCCCCGACTAGCGGGTTCCTACGAGCAGTACTTC.

This clonotype was seen repeatedly, ten times or more. The chain is built from TRBV6-5 and TRBJ1-1; D uncertain. The V gene's germline CDR1 is MNHEY and CDR2 SVGAGI. V shed 7 bases and J shed 3 bases, with 12 bases lying between them. The CDR3 is made up of 13 amino acids. For the CDR3, the DNA is TGTGCCAGCACCCCGGGGATGTACACTGAAGCTTTCTTT. Its protein is CASTPGMYTEAFF.